The clone carrying this T cell receptor beta chain was detected many times. Time point of the sample: blood at routine non-recurrence follow-up after resection. Whole RNA was taken from tumor, nontumor lung or frozen PBMC; it was then sequenced unsorted. The study tagged each TCR cDNA molecule with a unique molecular identifier. Each CDR3 protein gets one entry after TCRdb re-called the 5' RACE reads with MiXCR. Among fewer than 11,000 distinct CDR3 sequences listed, about 21% were seen once. The data derive from a study of spatial heterogeneity in lung cancer. Overall study: At a median of about 22 months after resection, follow-up PBMC samples were sequenced when available.

The V and J ends lost 0 bases and 2 bases respectively, with 6 bases between them. This CDR3 has 15 residues. Germline V lookup: CDR1 SGDLS, CDR2 YYNGEE. V gene TRBV9 combines with J gene TRBJ2-6; no clear D gene. Sequenced here: PBMCs, sampled at follow-up. The origin of this receptor is a male donor with early-stage non-small cell lung cancer. Here the CDR3 reads CASSVDQPGANVLTF. CDR3 coding DNA: TGTGCCAGCAGCGTAGACCAGCCTGGGGCCAACGTCCTGACTTTC.